The clone carrying this T cell receptor beta chain showed up just once. What it recognizes is unknown. Clones were read by immunoSEQ multiplex PCR, and TCRdb kept only the in-frame ones, dropping some. The sample lists tens of thousands of clones, 82% occurring once. The data were taken from a study of OX40 agonist ivuxolimab in advanced cancers. Study results and limitations: Part of the nonresponder group also had normalized T-cell clonal expansion that was low. CD8+ T cells showed, on average, more clonal expansion than CD4+ cells.

CDR3 length: 16 residues. V was pared by 8 bases and J by 10 bases, with 29 bases between. Per germline, CDR1 MDHEN and CDR2 SYDVKM. The chain carries TRBV28 and TRBJ2-5; D is ambiguous. The TCR was taken from an adult with an advanced solid tumor such as melanoma, head and neck, liver or kidney cancer. Sequencing was performed on CD4+ or CD8+ T cells sorted from blood, taken in a trial of the OX40 agonist ivuxolimab. The DNA of the CDR3 is TGTGCCAGCTCCCCGGCCCCTCTCCAGTCTCGCGTGAGCCAGTACTTC. Its translation: CASSPAPLQSRVSQYF.